These 4 T cell receptor beta chains were all obtained from the same sample, sequenced in a study of blood T cell repertoires in COVID-19 (dated by TCRdb to 2020 to 2021). To prepare the library, the immunoSEQ multiplex PCR assay was applied. Imported from immuneACCESS, the table was reduced by TCRdb to in-frame sequences with V and J called. These copies leave out some clones; in studies compared against another copy, an unresolved V gene accounts for under half, and the cause of the remainder is not known. A total of fewer than 60,000 clones appear in this sample, just under 80% of them only once. The ten largest make up around 25% of the sample. Source material: peripheral blood. These receptors were obtained from a human donor in a cohort sampled during active COVID-19.

The rearrangement uses TRBV4-2 and TRBJ1-1; D gene uncertain. The CDR3 length is 15 residues. Germline loops: CDR1 LGHNA, CDR2 YNFKEQ. Trimming took off 7 bases at V and 0 bases at J, with 15 bases between the two ends. CDR3 in amino acids: CASTGEAVLNTEAFF. Here the CDR3 DNA reads TGTGCCAGCACCGGAGAGGCGGTATTGAACACTGAAGCTTTCTTT.

V usage is TRBV30 and J usage is TRBJ2-2; the match to TRBD1 covers 8 bases. Germline-derived CDR1 and CDR2 are GTSNPN and SVGIG (reference sequence). This CDR3 is built from 15 residues. V lost 1 base to trimming and J lost 6 bases; unmatched junction nucleotides: 7. CDR3 region: CAWSGTGSVAGELFF. The CDR3 coding sequence is TGTGCCTGGAGTGGGACAGGGAGTGTGGCCGGGGAGCTGTTTTTT.

A single count supports this clone. The J gene is TRBJ1-1, the V gene TRBV3-1 (or the pseudogene TRBV3-2); 8 bases align to TRBD1. Germline CDR1 reads LGHDT; CDR2 reads YNNKEL (reference sequence). The V segment lost 4 bases and the J segment 5 bases; nucleotides outside the gene matches: 6. CDR3 length: 14 residues. The CDR3 DNA reads as TGTGCCAGCAGCCGTTCAGGGGGCGAGACTGAAGCTTTCTTT. It yields the protein CASSRSGGETEAFF.

The chain joins TRBV25-1 to TRBJ1-2; the D is unclear. V lost 1 base and J 6 bases, leaving 18 bases between the germline ends. Germline assignment: CDR1 MGHDK and CDR2 SYGVNS. The CDR3 loop spans 16 amino acids. CDR3: CASSESASTGVHGYTF. In DNA form, the CDR3 reads TGTGCCAGCAGTGAATCAGCGTCGACCGGCGTGCATGGCTACACCTTC.